The 9 T cell receptor beta chains reported below all come from one sample, sequenced in a study of T cell repertoires in cytomegalovirus infection. A single record per CDR3 protein comes from TCRdb applying MiXCR to the reads. The sample has fewer than 850,000 distinct CDR3 sequences; around 29% are singletons. No cognate antigen is known for these TCRs. The source was cultured CD8+ T cells from PBMCs, collected from culture after CMV antigen stimulation. The receptors here all came from a human donor in good health (CMV status not recorded). Some clones in this sample may be carry-over from other donors' samples.

V gene TRBV27 combines with J gene TRBJ1-4; 7 bases fit TRBD1. This CDR3 region has 15 residues. The ends lost 6 bases at V and 8 bases at J; junction bases unmatched: 12. Looked up from germline, CDR1 is MNHEY and CDR2 is SMNVEV (reference sequence). The CDR3 DNA is TGTGCCAGCAGATTCATAACAGGGGAGCAGGAAAAACTGTTTTTT. This encodes CASRFITGEQEKLFF.

The V gene is TRBV7-2, the J gene TRBJ2-2; possible D gene TRBD1, 6 bases. The germline V and J ends were trimmed by 1 base and 8 bases, with 8 bases remaining between them. Germline V CDR1 and CDR2: SGHTA, FQGNSA. CDR3 size: 13 residues. CDR3 residues: CASSLGDIGELFF. The CDR3 bases are TGTGCCAGCAGCTTAGGGGACATAGGGGAGCTGTTTTTT.

This clonotype came up a few times. The chain carries TRBV10-3 and TRBJ2-5; a possible D gene is TRBD1 (6 bases). V gave up 6 bases and J gave up 1 base, with 21 bases separating them. This CDR3 comprises 17 residues. Germline V CDR1 and CDR2: ENHRY, SYGVKD. The DNA for the CDR3 is TGTGCCATCAGAGAGGGGGAGACAGTTGATAGCCAAGAGACCCAGTACTTC. Residues: CAIREGETVDSQETQYF.

This clonotype has just one count. The rearrangement joins TRBV6-6 to TRBJ2-7; D is perhaps TRBD1 (5 bases). The CDR3 loop spans 13 amino acids. The germline gives CDR1 MNHNY, CDR2 SVGAGI (reference sequence). V was clipped by 8 bases and J by 1 base, with 12 bases between them. The CDR3 spells CASADSPSYEQYF. CDR3 coding DNA: TGTGCCAGCGCCGACAGCCCATCCTACGAGCAGTACTTC.

V gene TRBV10-3 combines with J gene TRBJ2-2, with 8 bases identical to TRBD2. The CDR3 sequence is 16 residues long. Per germline, CDR1 ENHRY and CDR2 SYGVKD. V shed 2 bases, J shed 5 bases, and the junction held 7 bases outside the gene matches. As DNA, the CDR3 is TGTGCCATCAGTGAGCCAGGACTAGCAGGGACCGGGGAGCTGTTTTTT. Amino acids: CAISEPGLAGTGELFF.

In DNA form, the CDR3 reads TGTGCCAGCAGCGTACGGCTAGCGGGGCCATCCGGGGAGCTGTTTTTT. Its translation: CASSVRLAGPSGELFF. The rearrangement uses TRBV9 and TRBJ2-2; 9 bases agree with TRBD2. Germline V gene lookup returns CDR1 SGDLS and CDR2 YYNGEE. The trim removed 1 base at V and 6 bases at J, leaving 7 bases unmatched. The CDR3 length is 16 residues.

This clonotype was picked up many times. The chain joins TRBV12-3 or TRBV12-4 to TRBJ1-2; D might be TRBD1 (5 bases). CDR3 size: 12 residues. V shed 5 bases and J shed 7 bases, with 11 bases lying between them. CDR3 DNA sequence: TGTGCCAGCAGTATGGGACGTCTTGGCTACACCTTC. Residues: CASSMGRLGYTF.

This clonotype is a singleton in its sample. The chain employs TRBV6-5 and TRBJ2-5; maybe TRBD2 (5 bases). Germline V CDR1 and CDR2: MNHEY, SVGAGI. The CDR3 is 15 amino acids. V dropped 6 bases and J dropped 5 bases, with 19 bases sitting between them. The CDR3 bases are TGTGCCAGCAGAAGCCGGGGTCAAGTACGGGAGACCCAGTACTTC. It is translated as CASRSRGQVRETQYF.

The chain couples TRBV19 to TRBJ1-5, with a weak D call TRBD1 (6 bases). CDR1 and CDR2 (germline): LNHDA, SQIVND (reference sequence). Deletions cut 7 bases from V and 2 bases from J, with 12 bases between. This CDR3 is built from 14 residues. DNA of the CDR3: TGTGCCAGTAAAAGGGGGAAGGGCAATCAGCCCCAGCATTTT. This sequence encodes CASKRGKGNQPQHF. Combining the CDR3 with reference TRBV19 and TRBJ1-5 gives the whole variable domain DGGITQSPKYLFRKEGQNVTLSCEQNLNHDAMYWYRQDPGQGLRLIYYSQIVNDFQKGDIAEGYSVSREKKESFPLTVTSAQKNPTAFYLCASKRGKGNQPQHFGDGTRLSIL.